What follows describes a single T cell receptor (beta chain). Antigen specificity is unknown. This entry is derived from a study of long-term antiretroviral therapy in people with HIV. In germline, CDR1 is MNHEY, CDR2 SVGAGI. V shed 6 bases and J 4 bases; nucleotides not matched to a gene: 9. CDR3 size: 15 residues. General study points: Every time point showed a repertoire led by clones expanded before ART. Diversity rose after ART but stayed below transplant donor controls. Collection of the blood took place between the mid-2000s and the late 2010s. The ART regimens in use then may have been less effective than current ones.

Everyone in the study who had HIV was treated in the United States. Run at survey level, the immunoSEQ assay was version v3.0. The method was immunoSEQ multiplex PCR; TCRdb's version includes in-frame clones alone and lacks a portion of them. In the table there are tens of thousands of clones, approximately 86% of which are singletons. The sample consisted of unsorted PBMCs, taken just before starting antiretroviral therapy. This rearrangement joins TRBV6-5 to TRBJ1-5; 7 nucleotides align to TRBD1. This receptor was taken from a woman under 30 with HIV. The CDR3 loop reads CASRPQGRGNQPQHF. In nucleotides, the CDR3 is TGTGCCAGCAGACCACAGGGGAGAGGAAATCAGCCCCAGCATTTT.